The 20 T cell receptor beta chains in this list originate from one sample, sequenced in a study of early T cells in non-severe SARS-CoV-2 infection. TCRdb itself ran the 5' RACE reads through MiXCR, one entry per CDR3 protein. The top ten hold approximately 4.1% of the sample, which has over 45,000 distinct CDR3 sequences, 5.6% seen once. The sample taken for sequencing was whole blood. The receptor source for this set is an adult who was a healthcare worker with PCR-confirmed SARS-CoV-2 infection or an uninfected control (not recorded which).

This clonotype was recorded at least ten times. The chain links TRBV18 to TRBJ1-1; D remains ambiguous. V was trimmed by 1 base and J by 1 base, leaving 16 bases between them. This CDR3 region has 17 residues. Germline CDR1 is KGHSH and CDR2 is LQKENI. The CDR3 coding sequence is TGTGCCAGCTCACCACGCAGTAGCCAGACCAGGAACACTGAAGCTTTCTTT. Translating it yields CASSPRSSQTRNTEAFF.

This clonotype was recorded a few times. The chain has TRBV25-1 and TRBJ1-2, with 11 bases matching TRBD1. The length of the CDR3 is 12 residues. V shed 6 bases, J shed 9 bases, and the junction held 3 bases outside the gene matches. CDR1 is MGHDK and CDR2 is SYGVNS in the germline V gene. The CDR3 region has the DNA TGTGCCAGCAGAGGGACAGGGGGGAGCTACACCTTC. Amino acid sequence: CASRGTGGSYTF.

The J gene is TRBJ1-6, the V gene TRBV3-2. TRBV3-2 is a pseudogene locus. The CDR3 is 17 residues long. CDR3 nucleotides: TGTGCCAGCAGCCAGACAAGACGGAGAGGTTATAATTCACCCCTCCACTTT. Its translation is CASSQTRRRGYNSPLHF.

The chain combines TRBV7-2 with TRBJ2-7; no firm D call. V was pared by 5 bases and J by 6 bases, with 20 bases between. This CDR3 has 15 amino acids. Germline V gene data show CDR1 as SGHTA and CDR2 as FQGNSA. CDR3 DNA sequence: TGTGCCAGCAGCCCCTATCCGGGTGAGGTTGCCGAGCAGTACTTC. Translated, it gives CASSPYPGEVAEQYF.

This clonotype was seen repeatedly, ten times or more. The gene calls are TRBV28 and TRBJ2-1, with D possibly being TRBD1 (6 bases). V lost 5 bases and J 5 bases, leaving 16 bases between the germline ends. Germline loops: CDR1 MDHEN, CDR2 SYDVKM. The CDR3 spans 15 residues. CDR3 residues: CASSRNRVGDNEQFF. The CDR3 nucleotides are TGTGCCAGCAGTCGTAACAGGGTTGGGGACAATGAGCAGTTCTTC.

This clonotype was seen more than once but under ten times. Its ends do not fully match the called genes, so a read error is possible. The rearrangement links TRBV29-1 to TRBJ1-1, with a weak D call TRBD1 (6 bases). The CDR3 totals 13 residues. The germline CDR1 and CDR2 sequences are SQVTM and ANQGSEA. The CDR3 DNA is TGCAGCGTTACAGGAACAGGGAACGCTGAAGCTTTCTTT. Amino acid sequence: CSVTGTGNAEAFF.

In its sample, this clonotype was seen a few times. The chain couples TRBV20-1 to TRBJ2-5; 10 bases line up with TRBD2. With 3 bases clipped from V and 5 bases from J, the junction kept 9 bases outside the gene matches. The CDR3 consists of 15 residues. The V gene's germline CDR1 is DFQATT and CDR2 SNEGSKA (reference sequence). In DNA, the CDR3 is TGCAGTGCTAGTTCCAGCGGGAGGGCCGGGGAGACCCAGTACTTC. Translated, it gives CSASSSGRAGETQYF.

This clonotype occurred a few times. The chain has TRBV7-2 and TRBJ1-5, with 8 positions matching TRBD1. The CDR3 runs to 15 residues. CDR1 SGHTA and CDR2 FQGNSA come from the germline V gene. Trimming removed 4 bases from V and 4 bases from J; junction bases left unmatched: 6. The CDR3 DNA reads as TGTGCCAGCAGCTCAGACAGGGGACGGAATCAGCCCCAGCATTTT. Translating it yields CASSSDRGRNQPQHF.

This clonotype has only a few counts. V gene TRBV2 combines with J gene TRBJ2-7, with 8 bases aligning to TRBD1. CDR1 and CDR2 from the germline V gene are SNHLY and FYNNEI. The CDR3 is 13 amino acids. J lost 7 bases, V lost 6 bases, and 8 bases had no gene match. CDR3: CASRRTGPSEQYF. CDR3 nucleotide sequence: TGTGCCAGCAGGAGGACAGGGCCGAGTGAGCAGTACTTC.

A note on this clonotype: Since a much larger clone is just one base distant, this may be a read error. This chain connects TRBV19 to TRBJ2-1, with 13 bases lining up with TRBD2. Germline loops: CDR1 LNHDA, CDR2 SQIVND (reference sequence). The CDR3 has 15 residues. With 9 bases clipped from V and 7 bases from J, the junction kept 9 bases outside the gene matches. The CDR3 spells CARTLRLAGGNEQFF. The CDR3 region has the DNA TGTGCCAGAACCCTACGACTAGCGGGAGGAAATGAGCAGTTCTTC.

This clonotype was seen ten or more times. The CDR3 DNA follows: TGCGCCAGCAGCCCCCGTCCGGGGACAGATACGCAGTATTTT. Protein: CASSPRPGTDTQYF. V gene TRBV5-1 combines with J gene TRBJ2-3, with D possibly being TRBD2 (5 bases). Trimming stripped 4 bases from V and 3 bases from J, with 12 bases between. Germline loops: CDR1 SGHRS, CDR2 YFSETQ. CDR3 size: 14 residues.

J is TRBJ2-5 and V is TRBV5-1; D possibly matches TRBD1 or TRBD2 (5 bases each). This CDR3 has 15 residues. From germline, CDR1 is SGHRS and CDR2 YFSETQ. The V end lost 4 bases, the J end lost 1 base, and 14 bases lay between the germline ends. The CDR3 loop is CASSPGPIIQETQYF. The CDR3 DNA reads as TGCGCCAGCAGCCCGGGACCGATTATCCAAGAGACCCAGTACTTC.

Many counts were recorded for this clonotype. The chain carries TRBV6-2 or TRBV6-3 and TRBJ1-2; D gene uncertain. Germline V lookup: CDR1 MNHEY, CDR2 SVGEGT. The CDR3 runs 11 residues. Trimming left V 2 bases short and J 7 bases short, with 5 bases between. CDR3 DNA sequence: TGTGCCAGCAGTTACGGGGTTGGCTACACCTTC. This sequence encodes CASSYGVGYTF.

The J gene is TRBJ2-7, the V gene TRBV5-1, with 7 bases that match TRBD2. The junction had 6 bases not matched to a gene; V was cut back by 2 bases and J by 4 bases. Per the germline V gene, CDR1 is SGHRS and CDR2 is YFSETQ. The CDR3 spans 14 residues. The CDR3 here is CASSLRLASYEQYF. Here the CDR3 DNA reads TGCGCCAGCAGCTTACGACTAGCATCTTACGAGCAGTACTTC.

This clonotype was seen at least ten times. This sequence joins TRBV9 and TRBJ1-6; 9 bases are a match to TRBD1. The ends lost 4 bases at V and 9 bases at J; junction bases unmatched: 8. Germline V gene data show CDR1 as SGDLS and CDR2 as YYNGEE. The CDR3 loop spans 15 amino acids. CDR3 residues: CASSPGGQGISPLHF. The CDR3 DNA sequence: TGTGCCAGCAGCCCCGGGGGACAGGGCATTTCACCCCTCCACTTT.

This clonotype was detected ten times or more. The chain carries TRBV12-3 or TRBV12-4 and TRBJ2-4; possibly TRBD2 for D (6 bases). V was pared by 0 bases and J by 6 bases, with 12 bases between. There are 15 residues in the CDR3. CDR3 sequence (DNA): TGTGCCAGCAGTTTAGCAGGAGGGGTGCGAAACATTCAGTACTTC. It specifies CASSLAGGVRNIQYF.

In its sample, this clonotype was seen many times. The rearrangement links TRBV3-1 to TRBJ1-1, with D hard to call. The CDR3 has 13 residues. V was shortened by 0 bases and J by 4 bases, with 6 bases between the two germline ends. Germline CDR1 and CDR2: LGHDT and YNNKEL (reference sequence). The CDR3 here is CASSQEWGTEAFF. The CDR3 coding sequence is TGTGCCAGCAGCCAAGAATGGGGCACTGAAGCTTTCTTT.

V gene TRBV27 combines with J gene TRBJ1-1, with D unclear. CDR1 is MNHEY and CDR2 is SMNVEV in the germline V gene (reference sequence). The CDR3 has 10 amino acids. The CDR3 loop is CASGNTEAFF. The CDR3 nucleotides are TGTGCATCGGGGAACACTGAAGCTTTCTTT.

This clonotype was found a few times. The chain links TRBV9 to TRBJ1-5; D not resolved. This CDR3 is 14 amino acids long. Germline lookup yields CDR1 SGDLS and CDR2 YYNGEE. V was trimmed by 0 bases and J by 3 bases, leaving 7 bases between them. The CDR3 nucleotides read TGTGCCAGCAGCGTAGACGGGATCAATCAGCCCCAGCATTTT. This codes for CASSVDGINQPQHF.

This clonotype was counted many times. This sequence joins TRBV28 and TRBJ2-7, with 8 nucleotides matching TRBD1. The CDR3 is 15 amino acids. Germline V gene sequence: CDR1 MDHEN, CDR2 SYDVKM. J was trimmed by 4 bases and V by 8 bases; bases with no gene match: 13. The CDR3 reads CASHRGTHNPYEQYF. The CDR3, as DNA: TGTGCCAGCCACAGGGGGACTCACAACCCATACGAGCAGTACTTC.